This entry lists 14 T cell receptor beta chains sequenced from one sample in a study of blood T cell repertoires in COVID-19. The method was immunoSEQ multiplex PCR; TCRdb's version includes in-frame clones alone and lacks a portion of them. The repertoire holds approximately 440,000 clones, with roughly 90% as singletons. The sample taken for sequencing was PBMCs or T cells enriched from blood (not recorded which). All receptors come from a woman between 18 and 29 years old who had recovered from COVID-19.

The CDR3 coding sequence is TGTGCCAGCAGCCCTCAGGGAGGGGAGACCGGGGAGCTGTTTTTT. Translation gives CASSPQGGETGELFF. The J gene is TRBJ2-2, the V gene TRBV9, with 7 bases that match TRBD2. Trimming removed 4 bases from V and 5 bases from J; junction bases left unmatched: 8. The CDR3 totals 15 residues. From germline, CDR1 is SGDLS and CDR2 YYNGEE.

The V call is TRBV5-5, the J call TRBJ2-5; D uncertain. The germline V gene encodes CDR1 SGHKS and CDR2 YYEKEE (reference sequence). V dropped 3 bases and J dropped 1 base, with 10 bases sitting between them. The CDR3 sequence is 14 residues long. CDR3 nucleotides: TGTGCCAGCAGCTCTTTGGCCAGCCAAGAGACCCAGTACTTC. It yields the protein CASSSLASQETQYF. Full variable domain (rest looked up from reference TRBV5-5 and TRBJ2-5): DAGVTQSPTHLIKTRGQQVTLRCSPISGHKSVSWYQQVLGQGPQFIFQYYEKEERGRGNFPDRFSARQFPNYSSELNVNALLLGDSALYLCASSSLASQETQYFGPGTRLLVL.

This chain links TRBV24-1 with TRBJ1-4; TRBD1 might be the D (6 bases). Germline loops: CDR1 KGHDR, CDR2 SFDVKD. The germline V and J ends were trimmed by 4 bases and 0 bases, with 14 bases remaining between them. There are 17 residues in the CDR3. This CDR3 is CATSEPRTVATNEKLFF. As DNA, the CDR3 is TGTGCCACCAGTGAACCCCGGACAGTAGCAACTAATGAAAAACTGTTTTTT.

The chain employs TRBV28 and TRBJ1-4, with D unclear. The germline V gene has CDR1 MDHEN and CDR2 SYDVKM. CDR3 length equals 13 residues. Trimming removed 8 bases at V and 0 bases at J, with 7 bases between. The CDR3 bases are TGTGCCAGCCGGAGAGCAACTAATGAAAAACTGTTTTTT. Translating it yields CASRRATNEKLFF.

This chain connects TRBV9 to TRBJ2-3, with TRBD2 matching over 12 bases. Trimming cost V 3 bases and J 3 bases; bases outside gene matches: 2. This CDR3 has 15 residues. Germline lookup yields CDR1 SGDLS and CDR2 YYNGEE. The CDR3 sequence: CASSASGGVTDTQYF. DNA for the CDR3: TGTGCCAGCAGCGCTAGCGGGGGGGTAACAGATACGCAGTATTTT.

The CDR3 loop is CASSSSGQLYSNQPQHF. The CDR3 nucleotides read TGTGCCAGCAGTTCCAGTGGACAGCTTTATAGCAATCAGCCCCAGCATTTT. V and J are TRBV27 and TRBJ1-5, with D possibly matching TRBD1 (6 bases). From germline, CDR1 is MNHEY and CDR2 SMNVEV (reference sequence). This CDR3 comprises 17 residues. V was pared by 4 bases and J by 0 bases, with 16 bases between.

The count of this clone is one. The chain has TRBV4-1 and TRBJ2-3, with D uncertain. This CDR3 has 15 residues. V shed 4 bases and J shed 6 bases, with 17 bases lying between them. Germline V gene sequence: CDR1 MGHRA, CDR2 YSYEKL. The chain's CDR3 is CASSLQATISDTQYF. The CDR3 bases are TGCGCCAGCAGCCTCCAAGCCACCATTTCCGATACGCAGTATTTT.

V gene TRBV4-1 combines with J gene TRBJ2-1; D ambiguous. V was shortened by 3 bases and J by 0 bases, with 12 bases between the two germline ends. Per germline, CDR1 MGHRA and CDR2 YSYEKL. There are 16 residues in the CDR3. CDR3 sequence: CASSQRLESSYNEQFF. The CDR3 DNA reads TGCGCCAGCAGCCAGAGACTCGAGAGCTCCTACAATGAGCAGTTCTTC.

This clone was picked up one time. The junction departs from germline at one end; a sequencing error may be responsible. The gene calls are TRBV2 and TRBJ1-2, with D perhaps matching TRBD1 (5 bases). Germline CDR1 is SNHLY and CDR2 is FYNNEI. The CDR3 is 17 residues long. The CDR3 nucleotides read TGTGCCAGCAGGAGGGACTTCACAGAAGGGGCCTCTCAGGGCTACATCTTC. It yields the protein CASRRDFTEGASQGYIF.

The chain carries TRBV19 and TRBJ1-2, with 8 nucleotides matching TRBD1. Per germline, CDR1 LNHDA and CDR2 SQIVND (reference sequence). The CDR3 runs to 16 residues. The ends lost 3 bases at V and 4 bases at J; junction bases unmatched: 10. The CDR3 DNA follows: TGTGCCAGTAGTATGGCAGGGGGCTCTGGTCGCTATGGCTACACCTTC. This gives the protein CASSMAGGSGRYGYTF.

The chain recombines TRBV5-1 with TRBJ1-1; 7 bases fit TRBD1. The CDR3 is made up of 14 amino acids. Germline V gene lookup returns CDR1 SGHRS and CDR2 YFSETQ. V shed 2 bases and J 3 bases; nucleotides not matched to a gene: 4. The CDR3 loop reads CASSLQGSDTEAFF. For the CDR3, the DNA is TGCGCCAGCAGCTTACAGGGGTCGGACACTGAAGCTTTCTTT.

The chain links TRBV7-9 to TRBJ2-4; D call uncertain. Germline CDR1 SEHNR, CDR2 FQNEAQ (reference sequence). There are 14 residues in the CDR3. V lost 5 bases, J lost 1 base, and 9 bases lay in between. The CDR3 spells CASSPNLAKNIQYF. CDR3 DNA: TGTGCCAGCAGCCCCAATTTGGCCAAAAACATTCAGTACTTC.

The chain recombines TRBV9 with TRBJ2-3; no clear D. Trimming stripped 2 bases from V and 5 bases from J, with 9 bases between. Germline V lookup: CDR1 SGDLS, CDR2 YYNGEE. The CDR3 consists of 13 residues. DNA for the CDR3: TGTGCCAGCAGCGTCGGAGTTGTAGATACGCAGTATTTT. Translation gives CASSVGVVDTQYF.

The chain carries TRBV11-2 and TRBJ2-2, with TRBD2 matching over 13 bases. The CDR3 loop spans 15 amino acids. Germline CDR1 is SGHAT and CDR2 is FQNNGV. V trimming: 5 bases; J trimming: 7 bases; junction bases outside the gene matches: 4. CDR3: CASSPTSGGIGELFF. The CDR3 coding sequence is TGTGCCAGCAGCCCGACTAGCGGGGGGATCGGGGAGCTGTTTTTT.